Shown below are 9 T cell receptor beta chains from a single sample sequenced in a study of vaccination effects on CD4 cells after COVID-19. Data came from immunoSEQ multiplex PCR; TCRdb stores just in-frame clones and leaves some out. The table has around 24,000 clones, approximately 79% seen once. Antigen-specific CD4+ T cells were expanded (with viral peptide pools) by the ViraFEST assay ahead of sequencing. An approximately 10-day culture period preceded the isolation of CD4+ T cells. The individual was infected with SARS-CoV-2 between March and December 2020, as confirmed by PCR. Antigens for these TCRs are unknown. The sample was CD4+ T cells from PBMCs cultured with SARS-CoV-2 spike peptides, taken before COVID-19 vaccination. The source is a human donor who had a prior SARS-CoV-2 infection.

The V and J genes are TRBV7-2 and TRBJ1-2; 9 nucleotides match TRBD1. V shed 2 bases, J shed 4 bases, and the junction held 5 bases outside the gene matches. Germline V gene lookup returns CDR1 SGHTA and CDR2 FQGNSA. The CDR3 sequence is 15 residues long. CDR3 protein: CASSLLRGQGYGYTF. In nucleotides, the CDR3 is TGTGCCAGCAGCTTACTTCGGGGACAGGGCTATGGCTACACCTTC.

This clone was counted a single time. This chain uses TRBV7-8 with TRBJ1-5, with a weak D call TRBD1 (5 bases). This CDR3 contains 15 residues. Deletions cut 1 base from V and 7 bases from J, with 14 bases between. Germline-derived CDR1 and CDR2 are SGHVS and FQNEAQ. The CDR3 coding sequence is TGTGCCAGCAGCTTAGTTTCAGGGCGGGCGCAGCCCCAGCATTTT. This codes for CASSLVSGRAQPQHF.

This clone was observed a few times. This chain connects TRBV28 to TRBJ1-1, with D possibly TRBD1 on 5 matching bases. Germline values: CDR1 MDHEN, CDR2 SYDVKM. This CDR3 is 14 amino acids long. The V gene lost 3 bases and the J gene lost 4 bases, with 12 bases spanning the gap. CDR3 in DNA: TGTGCCAGCAGTTTGTTCGGGACCGGCACTGAAGCTTTCTTT. Encoded protein: CASSLFGTGTEAFF.

J is TRBJ1-4 and V is TRBV11-2; D unresolved. Germline V gene data show CDR1 as SGHAT and CDR2 as FQNNGV. The CDR3 has 15 residues. V dropped 0 bases and J dropped 8 bases, with 13 bases sitting between them. In DNA, the CDR3 is TGTGCCAGCAGCTTAGATCGCGTAGGAGGGGAAAAACTGTTTTTT. Its translation is CASSLDRVGGEKLFF.

The CDR3 is CASSQSTRGADTQYF. The CDR3 DNA is TGTGCCAGCTCACAATCGACGCGCGGCGCAGATACGCAGTATTTT. The V call is TRBV18, the J call TRBJ2-3; D is undetermined. Per the germline V gene, CDR1 is KGHSH and CDR2 is LQKENI. CDR3 length: 15 amino acids. Trimming removed 4 bases at V and 4 bases at J, with 15 bases between.

This chain joins TRBV18 and TRBJ1-5; 8 nucleotides match TRBD1. The germline V gene encodes CDR1 KGHSH and CDR2 LQKENI. The length of the CDR3 is 18 residues. With 3 bases clipped from V and 0 bases from J, the junction kept 10 bases outside the gene matches. The CDR3 sequence: CASSPGTGQANSNQPQHF. CDR3 sequence (DNA): TGTGCCAGCTCACCGGGGACAGGCCAGGCGAATAGCAATCAGCCCCAGCATTTT.

The rearrangement joins TRBV5-6 to TRBJ2-5; D not certain. This CDR3 has 13 amino acids. The V gene's germline CDR1 is SGHDT and CDR2 YYEEEE. Trimming took 4 bases from V and 2 from J, leaving 9 bases between them. The CDR3 bases are TGTGCCAGCAGCAGCTCCTATCAAGAGACCCAGTACTTC. Translation gives CASSSSYQETQYF.

Note on this clone: Other DNA sequences in the sample encode the same CDR3. CDR3 nucleotides: TGCGCCAGCAGCTTGGTAGCGGGAGGTGGCAATGAGCAGTTCTTC. It yields the protein CASSLVAGGGNEQFF. The chain employs TRBV5-1 and TRBJ2-1, with 10 positions matching TRBD2. The germline gives CDR1 SGHRS, CDR2 YFSETQ. CDR3 length: 15 amino acids. With 0 bases clipped from V and 6 bases from J, the junction kept 3 bases outside the gene matches.

The rearrangement links TRBV18 to TRBJ2-5, with D perhaps matching TRBD1 (6 bases). The V end was cut by 2 bases, the J end by 6 bases, with 10 bases between. Germline assignment: CDR1 KGHSH and CDR2 LQKENI. CDR3 length equals 13 residues. The CDR3 protein is CASSPGGGKTQYF. The DNA for the CDR3 is TGTGCCAGCTCACCAGGGGGCGGTAAGACCCAGTACTTC. The whole variable domain, filled in from reference TRBV18 and TRBJ2-5, reads NAGVMQNPRHLVRRRGQEARLRCSPMKGHSHVYWYRQLPEEGLKFMVYLQKENIIDESGMPKERFSAEFPKEGPSILRIQQVVRGDSAAYFCASSPGGGKTQYFGPGTRLLVL.